The 8 T cell receptor beta chains listed next were all sequenced from one sample in a study of T cell responses to AZD1222 COVID-19 vaccine (dated by TCRdb to 2020 to 2022). Library preparation employed the immunoSEQ multiplex PCR assay. TCRdb stores this immuneACCESS table with in-frame sequences only. Part of the clones is absent; in the studies checked, under half of the shortfall reflects unresolved V genes, and no reason is known for the rest. Recorded for this sample are fewer than 250,000 clones; approximately 92% of them occurred a single time. The ten largest clonotypes hold 1% to 1.5% of the sample. The sample's time point label is to be understood as: baseline before first vaccination. The sample consisted of peripheral blood, taken on day 0 of AZD1222 vaccination. These receptors all stem from an adult in good health.

The CDR3 DNA is TGTGCCAGCAGTGAGGGTGGGGCCATGCGGACTGAAGCTTTCTTT. Translating gives CASSEGGAMRTEAFF. The rearrangement joins TRBV2 to TRBJ1-1, with D perhaps matching TRBD1 (5 bases). Trimming removed 3 bases at V and 5 bases at J, with 16 bases between. Looked up from germline, CDR1 is SNHLY and CDR2 is FYNNEI. The CDR3 is made up of 15 amino acids.

The chain combines TRBV24-1 with TRBJ2-3; unclear D gene. The CDR3 has 14 amino acids. Germline V CDR1 and CDR2: KGHDR, SFDVKD. Trimming took off 4 bases at V and 0 bases at J, with 7 bases between the two ends. CDR3 region: CATSDPTSTDTQYF. CDR3 bases: TGTGCCACCAGTGACCCAACTAGCACAGATACGCAGTATTTT.

The J gene is TRBJ1-2, the V gene TRBV5-1; the D gene is possibly TRBD1 (6 bases). The germline gives CDR1 SGHRS, CDR2 YFSETQ. The CDR3 loop spans 14 amino acids. V was cut by 4 bases and J by 0 bases, with 10 bases left in between. The CDR3 coding sequence is TGCGCCAGCAGCAGCCGGACAGCTAACTATGGCTACACCTTC. Residues: CASSSRTANYGYTF.

The chain employs TRBV24-1 and TRBJ1-2, with D uncertain. This CDR3 comprises 13 residues. Germline assignment: CDR1 KGHDR and CDR2 SFDVKD. V lost 0 bases and J 8 bases, leaving 9 bases between the germline ends. CDR3 residues: CATSDLLGGGYTF. The CDR3 coding sequence is TGTGCCACCAGTGATTTGCTTGGCGGCGGCTACACCTTC.

This clone was counted once. The rearrangement joins TRBV27 to TRBJ2-7; D not resolved. Germline V gene data show CDR1 as MNHEY and CDR2 as SMNVEV (reference sequence). The V end lost 8 bases, the J end lost 0 bases, and 11 bases lay between the germline ends. The CDR3 totals 13 residues. This CDR3 is CASDFYFSYEQYF. CDR3 nucleotides: TGTGCCAGCGATTTTTATTTCTCCTACGAGCAGTACTTC.

This clone was recorded only once. The chain employs TRBV11-1 and TRBJ1-1, with 11 bases identical to TRBD1. The CDR3 consists of 15 residues. V lost 5 bases to trimming and J lost 8 bases; unmatched junction nucleotides: 10. Germline V gene sequence: CDR1 SGHAT, CDR2 FQDESV (reference sequence). CDR3 loop: CASSLGQGASEEAFF. For the CDR3, the DNA is TGTGCCAGCAGCCTAGGACAGGGGGCGAGTGAAGAAGCTTTCTTT.

The V call is TRBV30, the J call TRBJ1-5, with 10 bases identical to TRBD1. Germline assignment: CDR1 GTSNPN and CDR2 SVGIG (reference sequence). Trimming cost V 5 bases and J 3 bases; bases outside gene matches: 1. This CDR3 comprises 13 residues. CDR3 loop: CAWGTGVNQPQHF. The CDR3 bases are TGTGCCTGGGGGACAGGGGTCAATCAGCCCCAGCATTTT.

As to this clone: The same CDR3 also results from other DNA sequences found in this sample. The rearrangement links TRBV9 to TRBJ1-3; tentative D call: TRBD1 (6 bases). Deletions cut 0 bases from V and 2 bases from J, with 6 bases between. CDR3 length: 14 amino acids. Germline lookup yields CDR1 SGDLS and CDR2 YYNGEE. CDR3 amino acids: CASSVAGAGNTIYF. The DNA of the CDR3 is TGTGCCAGCAGCGTAGCAGGGGCTGGAAACACCATATATTTT.